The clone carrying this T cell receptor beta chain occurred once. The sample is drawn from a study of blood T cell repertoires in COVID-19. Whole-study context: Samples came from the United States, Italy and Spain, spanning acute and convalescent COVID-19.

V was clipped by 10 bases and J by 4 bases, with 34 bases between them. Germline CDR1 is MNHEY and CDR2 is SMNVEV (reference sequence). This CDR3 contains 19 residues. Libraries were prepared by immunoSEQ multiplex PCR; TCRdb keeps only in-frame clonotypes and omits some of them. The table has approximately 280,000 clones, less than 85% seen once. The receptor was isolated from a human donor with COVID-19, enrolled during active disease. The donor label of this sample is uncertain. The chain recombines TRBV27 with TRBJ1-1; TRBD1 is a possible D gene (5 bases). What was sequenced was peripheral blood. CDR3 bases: TGTGCCAATCCCCGTCGTCCAGGGACTATCAGTTCGGTGGTCACTGAAGCTTTCTTT. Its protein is CANPRRPGTISSVVTEAFF.